This TCR beta chain emerged from a study of T-cell reconstitution after alpha-beta-depleted transplantation in children. The V gene lost 6 bases and the J gene lost 1 base, with 19 bases spanning the gap. The CDR3 runs 16 residues. The germline V gene has CDR1 KGHSH and CDR2 LQKENI. The study's findings and limits: The study reportedly traced alpha-beta T cells about two months after transplant to several hundred expanded graft clones. T-cell numbers and diversity one year post-transplant derived largely from freshly generated T cells. After transplant, high TCRbeta diversity at day 60 in some patients arose from surviving recipient T cells and thymic progenitors.

This clonotype was recorded many times. Antigen: not known. Preparation of the TCRbeta library was carried out with unique molecular identifiers. TCRdb analysed the PCR reads with MiXCR anew, one entry per CDR3 protein. This table holds 400,000 to 450,000 distinct CDR3 sequences, around 46% found once. The chain is built from TRBV18 and TRBJ2-7; D is unresolved. The receptor's source is a girl aged 2 to 9 with aplastic anemia, due to receive a stem cell transplant. This material consisted of PBMCs, taken before TCRalphabeta/CD19-depleted stem cell transplant. The CDR3 DNA sequence: TGTGCCAGCTCCCCCCGCGGCGACTCCCTGTCCTACGAGCAGTACTTC. Protein: CASSPRGDSLSYEQYF.